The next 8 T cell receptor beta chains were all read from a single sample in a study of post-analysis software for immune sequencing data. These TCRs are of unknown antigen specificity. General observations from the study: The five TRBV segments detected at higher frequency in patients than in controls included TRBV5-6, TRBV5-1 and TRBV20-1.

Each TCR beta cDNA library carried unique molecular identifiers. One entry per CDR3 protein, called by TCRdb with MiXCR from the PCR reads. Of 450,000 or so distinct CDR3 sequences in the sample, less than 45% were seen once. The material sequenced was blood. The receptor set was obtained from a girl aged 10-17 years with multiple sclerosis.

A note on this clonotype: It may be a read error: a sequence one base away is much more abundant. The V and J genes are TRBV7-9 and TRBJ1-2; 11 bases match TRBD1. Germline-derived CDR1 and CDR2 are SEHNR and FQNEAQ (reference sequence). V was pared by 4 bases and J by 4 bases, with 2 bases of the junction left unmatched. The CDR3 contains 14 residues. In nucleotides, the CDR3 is TGTGCCAGCAGCTGGGGACAGGGGGGCTATGGCTACACCTTC. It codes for CASSWGQGGYGYTF.

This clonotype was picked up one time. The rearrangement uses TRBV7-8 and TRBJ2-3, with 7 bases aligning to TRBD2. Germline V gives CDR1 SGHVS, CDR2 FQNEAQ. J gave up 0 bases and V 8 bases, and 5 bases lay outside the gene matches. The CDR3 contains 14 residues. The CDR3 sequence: CASAGTTSTDTQYF. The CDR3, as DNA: TGTGCCAGCGCCGGGACTACAAGCACAGATACGCAGTATTTT.

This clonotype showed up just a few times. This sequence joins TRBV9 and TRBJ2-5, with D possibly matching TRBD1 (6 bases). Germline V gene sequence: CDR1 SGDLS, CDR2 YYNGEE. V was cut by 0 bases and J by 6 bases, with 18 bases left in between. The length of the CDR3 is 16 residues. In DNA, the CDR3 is TGTGCCAGCAGCGTAGGGGGGCCGAACCTCCTACAGACCCAGTACTTC. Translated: CASSVGGPNLLQTQYF.

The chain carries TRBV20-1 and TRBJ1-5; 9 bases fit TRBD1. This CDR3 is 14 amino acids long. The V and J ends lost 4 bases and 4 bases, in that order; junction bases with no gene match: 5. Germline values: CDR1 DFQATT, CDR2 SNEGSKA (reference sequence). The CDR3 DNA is TGCAGTGCTAAATCGACAGGGGGGAATCAGCCCCAGCATTTT. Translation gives CSAKSTGGNQPQHF.

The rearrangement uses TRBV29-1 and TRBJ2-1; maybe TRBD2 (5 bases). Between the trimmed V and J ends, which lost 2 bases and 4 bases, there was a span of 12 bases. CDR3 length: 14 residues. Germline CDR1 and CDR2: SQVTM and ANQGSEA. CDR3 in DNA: TGCAGCGTTGAACGGGAAGGACGGTACAATGAGCAGTTCTTC. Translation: CSVEREGRYNEQFF.

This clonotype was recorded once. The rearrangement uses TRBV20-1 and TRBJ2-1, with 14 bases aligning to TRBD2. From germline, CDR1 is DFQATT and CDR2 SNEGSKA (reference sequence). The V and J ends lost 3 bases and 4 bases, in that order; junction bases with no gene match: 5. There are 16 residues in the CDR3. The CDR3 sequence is CSARRLAGGQYNEQFF. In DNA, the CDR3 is TGCAGTGCTAGGAGACTAGCGGGGGGGCAGTACAATGAGCAGTTCTTC.

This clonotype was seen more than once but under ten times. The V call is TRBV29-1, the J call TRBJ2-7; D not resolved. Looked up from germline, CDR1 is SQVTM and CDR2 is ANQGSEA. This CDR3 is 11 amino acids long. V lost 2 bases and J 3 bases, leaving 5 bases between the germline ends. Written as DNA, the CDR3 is TGCAGCGTTGAATGGGGCTACGAGCAGTACTTC. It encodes CSVEWGYEQYF.

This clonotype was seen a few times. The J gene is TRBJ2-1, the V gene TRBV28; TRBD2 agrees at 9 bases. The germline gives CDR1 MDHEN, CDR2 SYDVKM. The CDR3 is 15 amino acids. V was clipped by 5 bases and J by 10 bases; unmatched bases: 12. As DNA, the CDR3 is TGTGCCAGCAGTCCTCCGGGACTAGCATCGGAAGAGCAGTTCTTC. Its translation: CASSPPGLASEEQFF.